Listed below are T cell receptor beta chains from one sample, sequenced in a study of shared clonotypes between healthy human individuals. TCRdb's copy holds only in-frame clones and misses some; the assay was immunoSEQ multiplex PCR. The sample lists 2 million to 3 million clones; around nine tenths were seen once. Input material: naive CD4+ T cells sorted from blood. The receptors stem from a man aged 18 to 35 in good health. Both conserved end residues are part of each CDR3. A D gene is named only where the DNA matches it firmly. Some rows have no size entry. The others give once, few or many, or a class for an expanded clone.

>-|-|TRBJ2-6|TRBV7-4
TGTGCCAGCAGCCCGCCCAGCTCACAAAGTCGGGCCAACGTCCTGACTTTC
CASSPPSSQSRANVLTF
>once|TRBD2|TRBJ2-7|TRBV5-1
TGCGCCAGCAGCCTAACGGGCGGGGGCGAGCAGTACTTC
CASSLTGGGEQYF
>once|TRBD2|TRBJ2-7|TRBV7-2
TGTGCCAGCAGCCGGGGTGGTAGCGGGAGCTACGAGCAGTACTTC
CASSRGGSGSYEQYF
>-|TRBD2|TRBJ2-7|TRBV7-2
TGTGCCAGCAGCACGAGACTAGCGCATTACGAGCAGTACTTC
CASSTRLAHYEQYF
>-|-|TRBJ2-5|TRBV7-9
TGTGCCAGCACCCCCAGGACTCTCCAAGAGACCCAGTACTTC
CASTPRTLQETQYF
>-|-|TRBJ2-7|TRBV20-1
TGCAGTGCTAGGGGGAGCAGCGAGCAGTACTTC
CSARGSSEQYF
>-|-|TRBJ2-2|TRBV18
TGTGCCAGCTCACCATCACCCGGGAACACCGGGGAGCTGTTTTTT
CASSPSPGNTGELFF
>-|-|TRBJ1-1|TRBV2
TGTGCCAGCAGTGATCTTCGAGAGCCGGAAGCTTTCTTT
CASSDLREPEAFF
>-|-|TRBJ2-3|TRBV10-3
TGTGCCATCAGTGTAAGGTCCGGTACAGATACGCAGTATTTT
CAISVRSGTDTQYF
>-|-|TRBJ1-2|TRBV6-4
TGTGCCAGCAGTACCGACAGAGGCTATGGCTACACCTTC
CASSTDRGYGYTF
>-|-|TRBJ1-5|TRBV6-5
TGTGCCAGCAGTGCCCGGACAGACCGAAATCAGCCCCAGCATTTT
CASSARTDRNQPQHF
>-|-|TRBJ1-1|TRBV7-9
TGTGCCAGCAGCTGGGTGGACACTGAAGCTTTCTTT
CASSWVDTEAFF
>-|-|TRBJ1-4|TRBV6-5
TGTGCCAGCACGTCAGGGATGGCGGGTGAAAAACTGTTTTTT
CASTSGMAGEKLFF
>once|-|TRBJ1-6|TRBV4-1
TGCGCCAGCAGCCAGGACACAGGGTACGAACCCCTCCACTTT
CASSQDTGYEPLHF
>-|TRBD1|TRBJ1-5|TRBV7-2
TGTGCCAGCAGCTCCAATACAGGGGGCAATCAGCCCCAGCATTTT
CASSSNTGGNQPQHF
>-|-|TRBJ1-5|TRBV6-1
TGTGCCAGCAGCCTTGAAGGGGTTCAGCCCCAGCATTTT
CASSLEGVQPQHF
>-|-|TRBJ2-7|TRBV19
TGTGCCAGTAGTATAGATCGGGGCTCGGCGACCCAGGACGAGCAGTACTTC
CASSIDRGSATQDEQYF
>-|TRBD1|TRBJ2-7|TRBV5-4
TGTGCCAGCAGCTCACCGGGACAGTCAACCTACGAGCAGTACTTC
CASSSPGQSTYEQYF
>once|-|TRBJ1-2|TRBV5-5
TGTGCCAGCAGCTTGGGGGCCTCGGGCGTCTATGGCTACACCTTC
CASSLGASGVYGYTF
>-|-|TRBJ2-2|TRBV5-1
TGCGCCAGCAGCTTGAGAGGGACCGCACCCGAGGAGCTGTTTTTT
CASSLRGTAPEELFF
>-|-|TRBJ1-1|TRBV28
TGTGCCACAAGATCGGGGCCTCTTGAAGCTTTCTTT
CATRSGPLEAFF
>-|-|TRBJ2-1|TRBV6-5
TGTGCCAGCCGACCCACCCTAGCCTCCAATGAGCAGTTCTTC
CASRPTLASNEQFF
>-|-|TRBJ2-1|TRBV5-1
TGCGCCAGCAGCTTGGGTGGAGGGGGCGGCTCCTACAATGAGCAGTTCTTC
CASSLGGGGGSYNEQFF
>-|-|TRBJ1-2|TRBV7-2
TGTGCCAGCAGCTTACTCGACGGAGGGGGGCATGGCTACACCTTC
CASSLLDGGGHGYTF
>-|-|TRBJ2-7|TRBV10-3
TGTGCCATCAGCGGCGGATCGGACCGCTACGAGCAGTACTTC
CAISGGSDRYEQYF
>-|-|TRBJ1-1|TRBV6-6
TGTGCCAGCAGTTACGGAGTAAAGACTGAAGCTTTCTTT
CASSYGVKTEAFF
>-|TRBD1|TRBJ2-4|TRBV2
TGTGCCAGCGGGACGGGACAGCAAGACTTAGCCAAAAACATTCAGTACTTC
CASGTGQQDLAKNIQYF
>-|-|TRBJ2-7|TRBV2
TGTGCCAGCAGTGGGAGAACCTACGAGCAGTACTTC
CASSGRTYEQYF
>-|TRBD1|TRBJ2-2|TRBV5-1
TGCGCCAGCAAGACAGGGGGCTCGAACACCGGGGAGCTGTTTTTT
CASKTGGSNTGELFF
>-|TRBD2|TRBJ2-1|TRBV5-1
TGCGCCAGCAGCTTAGCGGGAGGGCATCACAATGAGCAGTTCTTC
CASSLAGGHHNEQFF
>-|TRBD1|TRBJ2-1|TRBV7-2
TGTGCCAGCAGTTACAGGGGTAGTGAGCAGTTCTTC
CASSYRGSEQFF
>-|-|TRBJ2-2|TRBV11-3
TGTGCCAGCGAATTCACAACCACTAGATCTATGGGCGGGGAGCTGTTTTTT
CASEFTTTRSMGGELFF
>-|-|TRBJ2-1|TRBV2
TGTGCCAGCAGTGACCCGACGACAGCCTACAATGAGCAGTTCTTC
CASSDPTTAYNEQFF
>-|TRBD2|TRBJ2-3|TRBV15
TGTGCCACCAGCAGAGATCTTGTACTAGCGGGGGGCACAGATACGCAGTATTTT
CATSRDLVLAGGTDTQYF
>-|TRBD2|TRBJ2-1|TRBV4-3
TGCGCCAGCAGCCAAGAGATCCCCCAGCGGGAGGGCCGATACAATGAGCAGTTCTTC
CASSQEIPQREGRYNEQFF
>-|-|TRBJ2-4|TRBV11-2
TGTGCCAGCAGCTTAGCACAAGTCGGAGCCAAAAACATTCAGTACTTC
CASSLAQVGAKNIQYF
>-|-|TRBJ2-5|TRBV11-2
TGTGCCAGCAGCTTCTGGGAAGAGACCCAGTACTTC
CASSFWEETQYF
>-|TRBD1|TRBJ1-5|TRBV30
TGTGCCTGGAGTGTACTGGGGACAGGGCTTGGATCGCCCCAGCATTTT
CAWSVLGTGLGSPQHF
>-|-|TRBJ1-1|TRBV7-2
TGTGCCAGCAGCGTCCTTGTGAGGGTCACTGAAGCTTTCTTT
CASSVLVRVTEAFF
>-|-|TRBJ2-1|TRBV5-4
TGTGCCAGCAGCGACCGGGCCCAAGGGGATGAGCAGTTCTTC
CASSDRAQGDEQFF
>-|-|TRBJ1-5|TRBV6-1
TGTGCCAGCAGTGTTCAGATCCATAGCAATCAGCCCCAGCATTTT
CASSVQIHSNQPQHF
>-|-|TRBJ1-1|TRBV18
TGTGCCAGCTCACCACCTGCCAGGGCTTACACTGAAGCTTTCTTT
CASSPPARAYTEAFF
>-|-|TRBJ2-5|TRBV10-2
TGCGCCAGCAGAGCTCACGCGACAGACCAAGAGACCCAGTACTTC
CASRAHATDQETQYF
>-|-|TRBJ1-6|TRBV6-6
TGTGCCAGCAGTCCGACAGGAGTTAATTCACCCCTCCACTTT
CASSPTGVNSPLHF
>-|TRBD2|TRBJ2-7|TRBV28
TGTGCCAGCAGTACACGGGGGGGCGGTTACGAGCAGTACTTC
CASSTRGGGYEQYF
>-|-|TRBJ2-3|TRBV7-9
TGTGCCAGCAGCTTAGGGCAGGGGATAACGACAGATACGCAGTATTTT
CASSLGQGITTDTQYF
>-|TRBD2|TRBJ2-7|TRBV18
TGTGCCAGCTCACCGCGCGGGGGGCCCTCCTACGAGCAGTACTTC
CASSPRGGPSYEQYF
>-|TRBD1|TRBJ1-5|TRBV30
TGTGCCTGGAGTGGGTTGGACAGGGTAAATCAGCCCCAGCATTTT
CAWSGLDRVNQPQHF
>-|TRBD1|TRBJ2-7|TRBV11-2
TGTGCCAGCAGCTCCAGACCGGGACAGTCGTACGAGCAGTACTTC
CASSSRPGQSYEQYF
>-|-|TRBJ1-6|TRBV27
TGTGCCAGCAGTTCCACCTCCCTTGGGAATTCACCCCTCCACTTT
CASSSTSLGNSPLHF